The 29 T cell receptor beta chains given below trace back to one sample, sequenced in a study of T cells of healthy individuals. TCRdb re-called the 5' RACE reads with MiXCR, one entry per CDR3 protein. The profile shows approximately 100,000 distinct CDR3 sequences, under 20% of them singletons. These receptors all come from a human donor in good health.

This clonotype was counted at least ten times. The chain recombines TRBV6-6 with TRBJ1-5, with D tentatively TRBD1 (6 bases). The CDR3 is 14 residues long. Germline V gene lookup returns CDR1 MNHNY and CDR2 SVGAGI (reference sequence). V was cut by 6 bases and J by 5 bases, with 14 bases left in between. The CDR3 sequence is CASRPSGVHQPQHF. The CDR3 region has the DNA TGTGCCAGCAGGCCTTCAGGGGTCCATCAGCCCCAGCATTTT.

Ten or more counts support this clonotype. The chain joins TRBV7-4 to TRBJ1-5, with D tentatively TRBD1 (5 bases). Trimming removed 2 bases from V and 3 bases from J, with 17 bases in between. This CDR3 region has 17 residues. The germline V gene has CDR1 SGHVT and CDR2 SQSDAQ. DNA for the CDR3: TGTGCCAGCAGCTTACTACCCCCGGGGGGAGTCAATCAGCCCCAGCATTTT. Translated, it gives CASSLLPPGGVNQPQHF.

This clonotype was recorded a few times. This chain connects TRBV20-1 to TRBJ1-5, with a weak D call TRBD1 (5 bases). The length of the CDR3 is 13 residues. Between the trimmed V and J ends, which lost 5 bases and 6 bases, there was a span of 14 bases. In germline, CDR1 is DFQATT, CDR2 SNEGSKA (reference sequence). CDR3 region: CSASGPRAQPQHF. DNA for the CDR3: TGCAGTGCTTCAGGGCCACGGGCTCAGCCCCAGCATTTT.

The chain has TRBV28 and TRBJ2-3; TRBD2 aligns across 12 bases. Per the germline V gene, CDR1 is MDHEN and CDR2 is SYDVKM. The junction had 13 bases not matched to a gene; V was cut back by 3 bases and J by 6 bases. This CDR3 contains 18 residues. The CDR3 is CASSFPRRASGGGDTQYF. The CDR3 bases are TGTGCCAGCAGTTTCCCACGCCGGGCTAGCGGGGGGGGCGATACGCAGTATTTT.

This rearrangement joins TRBV6-2 or TRBV6-3 to TRBJ2-1; 12 bases are a match to TRBD2. Germline V gene sequence: CDR1 MNHEY, CDR2 SVGEGT. The CDR3 has 16 amino acids. V lost 5 bases to trimming and J lost 6 bases; unmatched junction nucleotides: 8. The CDR3 sequence: CASSPRLAGVGNEQFF. The DNA for the CDR3 is TGTGCCAGCAGTCCGAGACTAGCGGGAGTTGGCAATGAGCAGTTCTTC.

The rearrangement joins TRBV5-1 to TRBJ2-5, with D perhaps TRBD2 (6 bases). From germline, CDR1 is SGHRS and CDR2 YFSETQ. Trimming pared 4 bases from V and 0 bases from J, leaving 13 bases between. This CDR3 spans 15 amino acids. CDR3 nucleotide sequence: TGCGCCAGCAGCCCCTGGGGACTTGACCAAGAGACCCAGTACTTC. This gives the protein CASSPWGLDQETQYF.

This chain uses TRBV6-5 with TRBJ2-7; D possibly corresponds to TRBD2 (5 bases). The V and J ends lost 7 bases and 4 bases respectively, with 17 bases between them. The germline V gene encodes CDR1 MNHEY and CDR2 SVGAGI. The CDR3 covers 14 residues. The CDR3 reads CASKVGRAFYEQYF. The DNA of the CDR3 is TGTGCCAGCAAGGTTGGGCGGGCTTTTTACGAGCAGTACTTC.

The chain is built from TRBV7-2 and TRBJ2-1, with TRBD2 identical over 10 bases. The CDR3 is made up of 15 amino acids. V lost 1 base to trimming and J lost 9 bases; unmatched junction nucleotides: 6. Germline CDR1 is SGHTA and CDR2 is FQGNSA. CDR3 sequence reads: CASSLVSGGAVEQFF. The CDR3 region has the DNA TGTGCCAGCAGCTTAGTGAGCGGGGGGGCCGTTGAGCAGTTCTTC.

This clonotype turned up a few times. V and J are TRBV4-3 and TRBJ2-7; D uncertain. CDR3 length equals 14 residues. Germline V CDR1 and CDR2: LGHNA, YSLEER. The V end was cut by 0 bases, the J end by 3 bases, with 9 bases between. The CDR3 DNA reads as TGCGCCAGCAGCCAAGACGGCGGAAGCTACGAGCAGTACTTC. Translating gives CASSQDGGSYEQYF.

This clonotype was observed at least ten times. This chain joins TRBV21-1 and TRBJ2-2; TRBD1 is the table's D call and was not checked against the DNA. TRBV21-1 counts as a pseudogene. CDR3 length equals 18 residues. The CDR3 reads CASSKAVSDRPNTGELFF. The CDR3 DNA reads as TGTGCCAGCAGCAAAGCCGTTTCAGACAGACCGAACACCGGGGAGCTGTTTTTT.

There are many counts of this clonotype. The chain links TRBV18 to TRBJ1-1; no firm D call. Germline-derived CDR1 and CDR2 are KGHSH and LQKENI. Trimming left V 0 bases short and J 4 bases short, with 18 bases between. The CDR3 extends over 17 amino acids. The CDR3 DNA reads TGTGCCAGCTCACCACCGCGGACGGCGCACCCCTCCACTGAAGCTTTCTTT. Translated: CASSPPRTAHPSTEAFF.

The gene calls are TRBV5-1 and TRBJ1-1; unclear D gene. Germline loops: CDR1 SGHRS, CDR2 YFSETQ. CDR3 length equals 14 residues. With 0 bases removed from V and 0 bases from J, the gap between germline ends came to 6 bases. This chain's CDR3 is CASSLALVNTEAFF. CDR3 in DNA: TGCGCCAGCAGCTTGGCCCTCGTGAACACTGAAGCTTTCTTT.

This clonotype came up a few times. The chain employs TRBV5-4 and TRBJ2-3; the match to TRBD1 covers 9 bases. CDR3 length: 22 residues. V was clipped by 4 bases and J by 2 bases; unmatched bases: 26. From germline, CDR1 is SGHNT and CDR2 YYREEE (reference sequence). The CDR3 sequence is CASSAEPLKIGQGTNPTDTQYF. DNA for the CDR3: TGTGCCAGCAGCGCTGAGCCTCTTAAGATAGGACAGGGGACGAACCCCACAGATACGCAGTATTTT.

The J gene is TRBJ2-3, the V gene TRBV23-1; TRBD2 agrees at 9 bases. TRBV23-1 is identified as an open reading frame with a role that is uncertain. The length of the CDR3 is 16 residues. The trim removed 3 bases at V and 1 base at J, leaving 5 bases unmatched. The chain's CDR3 is CASSHSGTSCTDTQYF. The CDR3 region has the DNA TGCGCCAGCAGTCACTCCGGGACTAGCTGCACAGATACGCAGTATTTT.

The table lists this clonotype with a few counts. The chain couples TRBV11-2 to TRBJ2-5; 7 bases are shared with TRBD2. Looked up from germline, CDR1 is SGHAT and CDR2 is FQNNGV. CDR3 length equals 16 residues. Unmatched junction bases numbered 8, after V lost 3 bases and J lost 1 base. The CDR3 region is CASSLGTRLAQETQYF. The CDR3 DNA follows: TGTGCCAGCAGCTTGGGAACGCGACTAGCCCAAGAGACCCAGTACTTC.

V is TRBV24-1 and J is TRBJ2-3, with 8 bases fitting TRBD1. Germline V gene lookup returns CDR1 KGHDR and CDR2 SFDVKD. This CDR3 region has 15 residues. The V and J ends lost 7 bases and 4 bases, in that order; junction bases with no gene match: 9. CDR3 nucleotide sequence: TGTGCCACCAGCCCCGGGGCAGGGGGCGCAGATACGCAGTATTTT. Translation gives CATSPGAGGADTQYF.

This clonotype was detected a few times. The chain carries TRBV20-1 and TRBJ1-2, with D maybe TRBD1 (6 bases). Trimming cost V 0 bases and J 6 bases, with 11 bases left between them. This CDR3 has 13 amino acids. Germline V gene sequence: CDR1 DFQATT, CDR2 SNEGSKA (reference sequence). In nucleotides, the CDR3 is TGCAGTGCTAGAGATGGACAGATAAATGGCTACACCTTC. Its translation: CSARDGQINGYTF.

The V gene is TRBV4-3, the J gene TRBJ2-7, with D perhaps matching TRBD1 or TRBD2 (6 bases each). CDR1 is LGHNA, CDR2 YSLEER, per germline. This CDR3 spans 17 amino acids. V was shortened by 0 bases and J by 5 bases, with 20 bases between the two germline ends. This CDR3 is CASSQEVIGGRGDEQYF. The CDR3 nucleotides are TGCGCCAGCAGCCAAGAGGTGATCGGGGGCCGGGGCGACGAGCAGTACTTC.

The chain uses TRBV7-9 and TRBJ1-1, with D perhaps matching TRBD1 (5 bases). Looked up from germline, CDR1 is SEHNR and CDR2 is FQNEAQ (reference sequence). The CDR3 length is 14 residues. Trimming left V 1 base short and J 0 bases short, with 6 bases between. The CDR3 DNA reads as TGTGCCAGCAGCTTAGAGGGACTGAACACTGAAGCTTTCTTT. This translates into CASSLEGLNTEAFF.

At least ten counts were recorded for this clonotype. This chain joins TRBV10-3 and TRBJ2-6; D is unclear. Germline CDR1 is ENHRY and CDR2 is SYGVKD. V was clipped by 5 bases and J by 0 bases, with 17 bases between them. The CDR3 runs 18 residues. CDR3 residues: CAISRFGQDLSGANVLTF. Here the CDR3 DNA reads TGTGCCATCAGTAGGTTTGGGCAGGATCTCTCTGGGGCCAACGTCCTGACTTTC.

The chain links TRBV13 to TRBJ2-2; the D gene could be TRBD1 or TRBD2 (6 bases each). Trimming took 1 base from V and 6 from J, leaving 9 bases between them. The CDR3 totals 14 residues. Per germline, CDR1 PRHDT and CDR2 FYEKMQ (reference sequence). CDR3 DNA: TGTGCCAGCAGCTTAGTGGGGGGCTCCGGGGAGCTGTTTTTT. This translates into CASSLVGGSGELFF.

The V and J genes are TRBV6-2 or TRBV6-3 and TRBJ1-5, with a possible D match to TRBD1 (6 bases). Trimming took 3 bases from V and 6 from J, leaving 15 bases between them. The CDR3 loop spans 15 amino acids. Germline CDR1 MNHEY, CDR2 SVGEGT. The CDR3, as DNA: TGTGCCAGCAGTTATCGGGGGGCTAACGTTCAGCCCCAGCATTTT. Translation: CASSYRGANVQPQHF.

J is TRBJ2-5 and V is TRBV7-6; TRBD2 agrees at 8 bases. The CDR3 runs to 16 residues. V shed 5 bases and J 0 bases; nucleotides not matched to a gene: 8. CDR1 is SGHVS and CDR2 is FNYEAQ in the germline V gene. CDR3 region: CASSIRGGGYQETQYF. The CDR3 region has the DNA TGTGCCAGCAGCATCCGTGGCGGGGGGTACCAAGAGACCCAGTACTTC.

This clonotype has ten or more counts. The chain has TRBV18 and TRBJ1-1; no clear D. V lost 2 bases and J lost 0, with 7 bases in between. Germline CDR1 KGHSH, CDR2 LQKENI. The CDR3 consists of 14 residues. In DNA, the CDR3 is TGTGCCAGCTCACCAGTTCCCCTGAACACTGAAGCTTTCTTT. This translates into CASSPVPLNTEAFF.

This clonotype has just a few counts. This sequence joins TRBV12-3 or TRBV12-4 and TRBJ2-7; maybe TRBD1 (5 bases). The CDR3 length is 15 residues. The V end was cut by 3 bases, the J end by 2 bases, with 14 bases between. The CDR3 loop is CASSFWGPIAYEQYF. As DNA, the CDR3 is TGTGCCAGCAGTTTTTGGGGCCCTATTGCCTACGAGCAGTACTTC.

This clonotype was detected a few times. The V and J genes are TRBV10-3 and TRBJ2-1, with TRBD2 matching 10 bases. V was pared by 8 bases and J by 4 bases, with 5 bases of the junction left unmatched. Germline V gene data show CDR1 as ENHRY and CDR2 as SYGVKD. The CDR3 runs 14 residues. CDR3 residues: CAIGAGGSYNEQFF. For the CDR3, the DNA is TGTGCCATCGGAGCGGGGGGGTCGTACAATGAGCAGTTCTTC.

This clonotype was recorded at least ten times. The genes are TRBV6-6 and TRBJ2-7; D is possibly TRBD1 (6 bases). This CDR3 has 16 amino acids. CDR1 is MNHNY and CDR2 is SVGAGI in the germline V gene (reference sequence). Trimming left V 0 bases short and J 0 bases short, with 12 bases between. The CDR3 loop reads CASSYSDRSHSYEQYF. The CDR3 nucleotides are TGTGCCAGCAGTTACTCGGACAGAAGTCACTCCTACGAGCAGTACTTC.

The V gene is TRBV7-8, the J gene TRBJ2-1, with TRBD2 matching over 7 bases. Germline trimming cut 0 bases from V and 8 bases from J; bases unmatched to any gene: 13. The CDR3 sequence is 17 residues long. Germline V gene sequence: CDR1 SGHVS, CDR2 FQNEAQ. CDR3 nucleotides: TGTGCCAGCAGCTTAGCCGGGGGGAGCGGGACTGTCCATGAGCAGTTCTTC. It encodes CASSLAGGSGTVHEQFF.

The sample holds many counts of this clonotype. The chain employs TRBV11-1 and TRBJ2-5; 9 bases align to TRBD2. CDR1 is SGHAT and CDR2 is FQDESV in the germline V gene (reference sequence). The junction had 4 bases not matched to a gene; V was cut back by 3 bases and J by 2 bases. This CDR3 contains 15 residues. This CDR3 reads CASSFSGGQQETQYF. In DNA form, the CDR3 reads TGTGCCAGCAGCTTCAGCGGGGGGCAACAAGAGACCCAGTACTTC.